The 14 T cell receptor beta chains below all came from one sample that was sequenced in a study of cytomegalovirus exposure and HLA in healthy donors. Use of 60 Vbeta and 13 Jbeta primers characterized the PCR. Produced via immunoSEQ multiplex PCR; TCRdb's table is partial and in-frame only. The table shows nearly 110,000 clones, with around three quarters occurring only once. The sample consisted of PBMCs. The receptors here all came from a man aged 25 to 40 in good health and CMV-seronegative.

A few counts support this clone. The rearrangement joins TRBV7-2 to TRBJ2-1, with D maybe TRBD1 (6 bases). The germline V and J ends were trimmed by 1 base and 0 bases, with 7 bases remaining between them. Per the germline V gene, CDR1 is SGHTA and CDR2 is FQGNSA. CDR3 length: 15 residues. The DNA of the CDR3 is TGTGCCAGCAGCTTAGACAGGGCCTCCTACAATGAGCAGTTCTTC. Protein product: CASSLDRASYNEQFF. Supplemented by reference TRBV7-2 and TRBJ2-1, the full variable domain reads GAGVSQSPSNKVTEKGKDVELRCDPISGHTALYWYRQSLGQGLEFLIYFQGNSAPDKSGLPSDRFSAERTGGSVSTLTIQRTQQEDSAVYLCASSLDRASYNEQFFGPGTRLTVL.

This chain links TRBV18 with TRBJ2-2; a weak D match, TRBD1 (6 bases). CDR3 length: 14 amino acids. The V gene lost 5 bases and the J gene lost 5 bases, with 12 bases spanning the gap. Germline-derived CDR1 and CDR2 are KGHSH and LQKENI. The CDR3 nucleotides read TGTGCCAGCTCAGGACAGACGGTGACCGGGGAGCTGTTTTTT. Its translation: CASSGQTVTGELFF.

V usage is TRBV7-9 and J usage is TRBJ2-5; D may be TRBD1 (5 bases). V was clipped by 5 bases and J by 3 bases, with 13 bases between them. Germline V gene data show CDR1 as SEHNR and CDR2 as FQNEAQ (reference sequence). The CDR3 is made up of 14 amino acids. Here the CDR3 DNA reads TGTGCCAGCAGCGGCAGCGACAGAGAAGAGACCCAGTACTTC. Translated, it gives CASSGSDREETQYF.

This clone was recorded a few times. This sequence joins TRBV2 and TRBJ1-2; D gene ambiguous. Trimming took 10 bases from V and 2 from J, leaving 8 bases between them. The CDR3 contains 11 residues. CDR1 is SNHLY and CDR2 is FYNNEI in the germline V gene. The CDR3 reads CAIPGNYGYTF. Here the CDR3 DNA reads TGTGCCATCCCGGGGAACTATGGCTACACCTTC.

The chain carries TRBV5-1 and TRBJ2-1; 8 bases fit TRBD1. CDR1 is SGHRS and CDR2 is YFSETQ in the germline V gene. After removal of 4 bases from V and 5 bases from J, the junction contained 11 bases not matched to a gene. CDR3 length equals 16 residues. CDR3 amino acids: CASSRGQGPPNNEQFF. The CDR3 region has the DNA TGCGCCAGCAGCCGCGGACAGGGCCCCCCTAACAATGAGCAGTTCTTC.

V and J are TRBV28 and TRBJ1-2, with D tentatively TRBD1 (6 bases). CDR3 size: 15 residues. Trimming took 3 bases from V and 5 from J, leaving 16 bases between them. Germline CDR1 is MDHEN and CDR2 is SYDVKM. The CDR3 DNA follows: TGTGCCAGCAGTTTGTGGACAGATCCTGGGTATGGCTACACCTTC. This gives the protein CASSLWTDPGYGYTF.

The genes are TRBV30 and TRBJ2-5; 7 bases map to TRBD1. Trimming cost V 0 bases and J 4 bases; bases outside gene matches: 14. The CDR3 loop spans 17 amino acids. CDR1 and CDR2 (germline): GTSNPN, SVGIG (reference sequence). The CDR3 DNA sequence: TGTGCCTGGAGTGTACTTTGGTCCCAAACAGGGGTAGAGACCCAGTACTTC. Amino acids: CAWSVLWSQTGVETQYF.

Concerning this clone itself: This CDR3 is also generated by other DNA sequences in the sample. The V call is TRBV9, the J call TRBJ1-1; 7 nucleotides agree with TRBD1. The CDR3 covers 15 residues. Unmatched junction bases numbered 6, after V lost 4 bases and J lost 0 bases. Germline CDR1 and CDR2: SGDLS and YYNGEE. The CDR3 sequence is CASSPRQGMNTEAFF. The CDR3 nucleotides are TGTGCCAGCAGCCCTCGACAGGGAATGAACACTGAAGCTTTCTTT.

This clone was counted a few times. J is TRBJ2-3 and V is TRBV28; a possible D gene is TRBD2 (5 bases). The V and J ends lost 6 bases and 0 bases respectively, with 10 bases between them. The CDR3 sequence is 14 residues long. Per the germline V gene, CDR1 is MDHEN and CDR2 is SYDVKM. CDR3 residues: CASSRGLSTDTQYF. The DNA for the CDR3 is TGTGCCAGCAGCCGAGGACTTAGCACAGATACGCAGTATTTT.

The chain carries TRBV6-1 and TRBJ2-7, with D maybe TRBD1 (6 bases). CDR1 MNHNS and CDR2 SASEGT come from the germline V gene. The CDR3 runs 14 residues. The V gene lost 7 bases and the J gene lost 4 bases, with 17 bases spanning the gap. The CDR3 sequence is CASNLQGIGYEQYF. The CDR3 DNA reads as TGTGCCAGCAATTTACAGGGAATAGGGTACGAGCAGTACTTC.

The chain combines TRBV4-1 with TRBJ2-7; D gene unclear. Trimming removed 1 base from V and 2 bases from J, with 9 bases in between. Germline assignment: CDR1 MGHRA and CDR2 YSYEKL. This CDR3 is 14 amino acids long. In nucleotides, the CDR3 is TGCGCCAGCAGCCAAGGCGGTCCCCCCTACGAGCAGTACTTC. Translation: CASSQGGPPYEQYF.

This rearrangement joins TRBV28 to TRBJ1-6, with 9 positions matching TRBD1. The length of the CDR3 is 17 residues. The J segment lost 0 bases and the V segment lost 6 bases, leaving 6 bases of the junction unmatched. Germline V lookup: CDR1 MDHEN, CDR2 SYDVKM. The DNA for the CDR3 is TGTGCCAGCAGGGGTGACAGGGGGACCTCCTATAATTCACCCCTCCACTTT. Protein product: CASRGDRGTSYNSPLHF.

The chain is built from TRBV5-1 and TRBJ2-1, with 9 nucleotides matching TRBD2. CDR1 SGHRS and CDR2 YFSETQ come from the germline V gene. The CDR3 is 15 amino acids. J was trimmed by 8 bases and V by 6 bases; bases with no gene match: 12. CDR3 in DNA: TGCGCCAGCATACCCGGTGCGGGAGGGACGGATGAGCAGTTCTTC. Its protein product is CASIPGAGGTDEQFF.

The chain links TRBV28 to TRBJ1-4; possible D gene TRBD1, 5 bases. The CDR3 is 14 residues long. Per the germline V gene, CDR1 is MDHEN and CDR2 is SYDVKM. V lost 7 bases, J lost 8 bases, and 17 bases lay in between. CDR3 residues: CASTLSAGREKLFF. CDR3 DNA sequence: TGTGCCAGCACCTTATCAGCAGGGAGGGAAAAACTGTTTTTT.